These 13 T cell receptor beta chains were all obtained from the same sample, sequenced in a study of T cell responses to AZD1222 COVID-19 vaccine. Clones were read by immunoSEQ multiplex PCR, and TCRdb kept only the in-frame ones, dropping some. The top ten clones hold 5% of a sample with 130,000 to 150,000 clones, approximately 89% of them seen once. Sequencing used peripheral blood, obtained on day 0 of AZD1222 vaccination. The receptor source for this set is an adult in good health.

The chain combines TRBV6-5 with TRBJ2-7, with 9 positions matching TRBD1. This CDR3 spans 14 amino acids. After removal of 6 bases from V and 3 bases from J, the junction contained 6 bases not matched to a gene. Germline V lookup: CDR1 MNHEY, CDR2 SVGAGI. This CDR3 is CASRGTGRNYEQYF. The DNA of the CDR3 is TGTGCCAGCAGGGGGACAGGGCGAAACTACGAGCAGTACTTC.

The genes are TRBV30 and TRBJ1-6; D remains ambiguous. CDR3 size: 13 residues. Trimming took off 0 bases at V and 13 bases at J, with 13 bases between the two ends. Germline lookup yields CDR1 GTSNPN and CDR2 SVGIG (reference sequence). In nucleotides, the CDR3 is TGTGCCTGGAGTGTAACGTCCCGCATCCCCCTCCACTTT. It codes for CAWSVTSRIPLHF.

The genes are TRBV9 and TRBJ2-3; 9 nucleotides align to TRBD2. V gave up 0 bases and J gave up 2 bases; unmatched junction bases: 7. The CDR3 length is 17 residues. CDR1 and CDR2 from the germline V gene are SGDLS and YYNGEE. CDR3 coding DNA: TGTGCCAGCAGCGTAGTGGGTAGCGGGGGCCTCACAGATACGCAGTATTTT. As protein: CASSVVGSGGLTDTQYF.

The genes are TRBV4-1 and TRBJ2-5; D gene ambiguous. From germline, CDR1 is MGHRA and CDR2 YSYEKL. The CDR3 consists of 13 residues. The V end was cut by 0 bases, the J end by 5 bases, with 7 bases between. CDR3 residues: CASSQEGLETQYF. The CDR3 DNA sequence: TGCGCCAGCAGCCAAGAAGGGTTGGAGACCCAGTACTTC.

The V gene is TRBV7-9, the J gene TRBJ2-2; TRBD1 matches at 9 bases. CDR1 and CDR2 (germline): SEHNR, FQNEAQ (reference sequence). The CDR3 length is 16 residues. V lost 5 bases to trimming and J lost 4 bases; unmatched junction nucleotides: 8. The CDR3 nucleotides read TGTGCCAGCAGCCCTCCGGGACAGGGACCCACCGGGGAGCTGTTTTTT. As protein: CASSPPGQGPTGELFF.

The chain combines TRBV19 with TRBJ2-2; perhaps TRBD2 as D (5 bases). Germline CDR1 LNHDA, CDR2 SQIVND (reference sequence). With 5 bases removed from V and 5 bases from J, the gap between germline ends came to 15 bases. The CDR3 spans 15 residues. CDR3 DNA sequence: TGTGCCAGTAGTTCCTCGGTAGCGAGGACCGGGGAGCTGTTTTTT. Translating gives CASSSSVARTGELFF.

CDR3 region: CATSDPNSRLFF. Here the CDR3 DNA reads TGTGCCACCAGTGACCCCAATTCCAGGCTGTTCTTC. The chain carries TRBV24-1 and TRBJ2-1, with D unclear. The ends were cut back, 4 bases at V and 15 bases at J, with 15 bases in the middle. The CDR3 spans 12 residues. Per germline, CDR1 KGHDR and CDR2 SFDVKD.

The chain employs TRBV6-5 and TRBJ1-6; 7 bases match TRBD1. With V trimmed by 6 bases and J by 8 bases, 10 bases remained unmatched. CDR1 is MNHEY and CDR2 is SVGAGI in the germline V gene. This CDR3 comprises 15 residues. CDR3 in amino acids: CASRLRTGGDSPLHF. The CDR3 DNA sequence: TGTGCCAGCAGACTCCGGACAGGTGGGGATTCACCCCTCCACTTT.

As DNA, the CDR3 is TGTGCCAGTAGTGTCCGGACTAGCTTCTACAATGAGCAGTTCTTC. It encodes CASSVRTSFYNEQFF. V is TRBV19 and J is TRBJ2-1, with 8 bases matching TRBD2. In germline, CDR1 is LNHDA, CDR2 SQIVND (reference sequence). Unmatched junction bases numbered 6, after V lost 5 bases and J lost 3 bases. There are 15 residues in the CDR3.

The chain is built from TRBV7-8 and TRBJ1-1; no clear D gene. Trimming shortened V by 6 bases and J by 4 bases, and 12 bases separated the two germline ends. The CDR3 runs 13 residues. The germline CDR1 and CDR2 sequences are SGHVS and FQNEAQ. As DNA, the CDR3 is TGTGCCAGCAGATCTTTGGAGGGCACTGAAGCTTTCTTT. Protein: CASRSLEGTEAFF.

The V gene is TRBV27, the J gene TRBJ2-7; 9 bases are a match to TRBD2. The CDR3 is 16 amino acids. Germline V CDR1 and CDR2: MNHEY, SMNVEV (reference sequence). The V segment lost 5 bases and the J segment 1 base; nucleotides outside the gene matches: 9. CDR3 region: CASSSYSGRESYEQYF. DNA for the CDR3: TGTGCCAGCAGTAGCTATAGCGGGAGAGAGTCCTACGAGCAGTACTTC.

The genes are TRBV6-1 and TRBJ1-5, with D unclear. V was trimmed by 3 bases and J by 3 bases, leaving 12 bases between them. From germline, CDR1 is MNHNS and CDR2 SASEGT. CDR3 length: 15 amino acids. CDR3 loop: CASSDFYSFNQPQHF. CDR3 DNA sequence: TGTGCCAGCAGTGATTTCTACAGCTTCAATCAGCCCCAGCATTTT.

The rearrangement links TRBV19 to TRBJ2-1; TRBD2 agrees at 7 bases. The CDR3 contains 17 residues. CDR1 LNHDA and CDR2 SQIVND come from the germline V gene (reference sequence). After removal of 8 bases from V and 7 bases from J, the junction contained 20 bases not matched to a gene. The CDR3 protein is CASLSSASGTLRNEQFF. The CDR3 DNA sequence: TGTGCCAGTCTGAGTTCGGCTAGCGGAACACTACGGAATGAGCAGTTCTTC.